This T cell receptor (beta chain) comes out of a study of cytomegalovirus exposure and HLA in healthy donors. PCR employed 60 Vbeta and 13 Jbeta primers. Using immunoSEQ multiplex PCR, the repertoire was profiled, and TCRdb retains in-frame clones only, with some absent. There are 110,000 to 150,000 clones in the sample; approximately 83% occur only once, and roughly 2% lies in the top ten. This CDR3 region has 15 residues. CDR1 is MRHNA and CDR2 is SNTAGT in the germline V gene. Trimming cost V 0 bases and J 0 bases, with 7 bases left between them. The V call is TRBV6-4, the J call TRBJ2-3; D call uncertain. The sequence was obtained from a woman between 40 and 50 years old in good health and CMV-seronegative. Sequencing used PBMCs. In DNA form, the CDR3 reads TGTGCCAGCAGTGACTCCCGCGGCAGCACAGATACGCAGTATTTT. Protein product: CASSDSRGSTDTQYF.